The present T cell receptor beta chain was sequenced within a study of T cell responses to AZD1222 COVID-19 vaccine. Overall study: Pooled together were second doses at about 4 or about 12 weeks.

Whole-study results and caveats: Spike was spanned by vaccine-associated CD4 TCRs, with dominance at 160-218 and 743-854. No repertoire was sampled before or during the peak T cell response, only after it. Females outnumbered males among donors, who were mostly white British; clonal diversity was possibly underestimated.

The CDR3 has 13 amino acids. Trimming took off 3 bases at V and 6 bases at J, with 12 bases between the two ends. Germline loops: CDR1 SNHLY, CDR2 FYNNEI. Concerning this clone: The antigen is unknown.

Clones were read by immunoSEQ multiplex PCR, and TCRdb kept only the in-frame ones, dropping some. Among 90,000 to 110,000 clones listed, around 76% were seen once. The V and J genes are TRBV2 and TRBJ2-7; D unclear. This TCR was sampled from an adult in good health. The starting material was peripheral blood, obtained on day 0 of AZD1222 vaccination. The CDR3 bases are TGTGCCAGCAGTGATCAGGTTTGGGGCGAGCAGTACTTC. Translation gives CASSDQVWGEQYF.